Each of the 26 T cell receptor beta chains below was sequenced from the same sample in a study of T cell responses to AZD1222 COVID-19 vaccine. This table comes from immunoSEQ multiplex PCR, and its TCRdb copy is limited to in-frame clones, with some not included. Among more than 95,000 clones, around 89% were seen once, and the ten largest hold approximately 12%. Material: peripheral blood, obtained on day 0 of MenACWY control vaccination. The receptors were gathered from an adult in good health.

The rearrangement uses TRBV6-5 and TRBJ2-5; perhaps TRBD2 as D (6 bases). The germline CDR1 and CDR2 sequences are MNHEY and SVGAGI. The CDR3 spans 15 residues. Between the trimmed V and J ends, which lost 2 bases and 1 base, there was a span of 11 bases. The CDR3, as DNA: TGTGCCAGCAGTTACCAACCTAGCGCCCAAGAGACCCAGTACTTC. Its protein product is CASSYQPSAQETQYF.

This sequence joins TRBV2 and TRBJ2-1; 10 nucleotides agree with TRBD2. The V gene end was trimmed by 7 bases and the J gene end by 5 bases; junction bases not matched to a gene: 5. The CDR3 spans 14 residues. CDR1 and CDR2 from the germline V gene are SNHLY and FYNNEI. For the CDR3, the DNA is TGTGCCAGCACTCGGACTAGCGGTAACAATGAGCAGTTCTTC. It yields the protein CASTRTSGNNEQFF.

The genes are TRBV5-1 and TRBJ2-7, with 12 bases that match TRBD2. The germline V gene encodes CDR1 SGHRS and CDR2 YFSETQ. CDR3 size: 18 residues. V lost 0 bases and J lost 4; bases outside the gene matches: 11. CDR3 bases: TGCGCCAGCAGCTTGGGGACTAGCGGGACCACCCGTTTATACGAGCAGTACTTC. Protein: CASSLGTSGTTRLYEQYF.

This clone was observed once. The chain recombines TRBV19 with TRBJ1-1, with D tentatively TRBD1 (6 bases). Trimming took 3 bases from V and 6 from J, leaving 14 bases between them. Germline CDR1 reads LNHDA; CDR2 reads SQIVND (reference sequence). The CDR3 totals 14 residues. The CDR3 DNA follows: TGTGCCAGTAGTATCTTAGGGGGGCAAGCTGAAGCTTTCTTT. This translates into CASSILGGQAEAFF.

This chain connects TRBV13 to TRBJ1-1; no firm D call. V was cut by 3 bases and J by 1 base, with 9 bases left in between. There are 14 residues in the CDR3. The germline V gene has CDR1 PRHDT and CDR2 FYEKMQ (reference sequence). The CDR3 nucleotides are TGTGCCAGCAGCTTTGGACGGTGGAACACTGAAGCTTTCTTT. It codes for CASSFGRWNTEAFF. Together with reference TRBV13 and TRBJ1-1, the CDR3 gives the full variable domain: AAGVIQSPRHLIKEKRETATLKCYPIPRHDTVYWYQQGPGQDPQFLISFYEKMQSDKGSIPDRFSAQQFSDYHSELNMSSLELGDSALYFCASSFGRWNTEAFFGQGTRLTVV.

The gene calls are TRBV14 and TRBJ2-1, with TRBD2 matching 10 bases. Germline-derived CDR1 and CDR2 are SGHDN and FVKESK. The CDR3 extends over 13 amino acids. V was pared by 6 bases and J by 4 bases, with 0 bases of the junction left unmatched. CDR3 nucleotide sequence: TGTGCCAGCAGGACTAGCGGGTACAATGAGCAGTTCTTC. This codes for CASRTSGYNEQFF.

The CDR3 sequence is CASSQDRSGYYEQYF. CDR3 nucleotides: TGCGCCAGCAGCCAAGACCGCAGCGGATACTACGAGCAGTACTTC. This chain connects TRBV4-3 to TRBJ2-7; possible D gene TRBD2, 5 bases. The length of the CDR3 is 15 residues. Germline V CDR1 and CDR2: LGHNA, YSLEER. V lost 0 bases, J lost 3 bases, and 12 bases lay in between.

This chain links TRBV4-1 with TRBJ2-5; no reliable D call. This CDR3 contains 16 residues. Deletions cut 3 bases from V and 3 bases from J, with 17 bases between. CDR1 and CDR2 (germline): MGHRA, YSYEKL. CDR3 nucleotide sequence: TGCGCCAGCAGCCATTTTCAAACAGCCCATAAAGAGACCCAGTACTTC. Protein sequence: CASSHFQTAHKETQYF.

V is TRBV6-2 or TRBV6-3 and J is TRBJ1-4; 7 bases are a match to TRBD1. The germline V gene encodes CDR1 MNHEY and CDR2 SVGEGT. J gave up 8 bases and V 4 bases, and 10 bases lay outside the gene matches. CDR3 size: 15 residues. This CDR3 is CASSSRGQREEKLFF. In DNA form, the CDR3 reads TGTGCCAGCAGTTCCCGGGGACAGCGGGAAGAAAAACTGTTTTTT.

The chain carries TRBV20-1 and TRBJ1-1; D call uncertain. The germline V gene has CDR1 DFQATT and CDR2 SNEGSKA (reference sequence). The CDR3 is 15 amino acids. V was pared by 3 bases and J by 3 bases, with 17 bases between. CDR3 protein: CSASKEGRRYTEAFF. CDR3 in DNA: TGCAGTGCTAGTAAGGAAGGCCGACGGTACACTGAAGCTTTCTTT.

The chain links TRBV30 to TRBJ2-1, with TRBD2 identical over 8 bases. Germline CDR1 GTSNPN, CDR2 SVGIG (reference sequence). There are 15 residues in the CDR3. The V and J ends lost 3 bases and 2 bases, in that order; junction bases with no gene match: 6. The CDR3 protein is CAWSLSGTTYNEQFF. CDR3 nucleotide sequence: TGTGCCTGGAGCCTTAGCGGGACAACCTACAATGAGCAGTTCTTC.

The rearrangement joins TRBV19 to TRBJ1-1, with D hard to call. Looked up from germline, CDR1 is LNHDA and CDR2 is SQIVND (reference sequence). The CDR3 runs to 14 residues. The V end lost 0 bases, the J end lost 3 bases, and 8 bases lay between the germline ends. This CDR3 reads CASSIEGGYTEAFF. CDR3 in DNA: TGTGCCAGTAGTATAGAGGGAGGGTACACTGAAGCTTTCTTT.

The chain links TRBV10-3 to TRBJ2-2; D is possibly TRBD1 (6 bases). Germline assignment: CDR1 ENHRY and CDR2 SYGVKD. Trimming shortened V by 8 bases and J by 3 bases, and 13 bases separated the two germline ends. The CDR3 consists of 14 residues. The CDR3 DNA follows: TGTGCCATCCAAACGACAGGCGACACCGGGGAGCTGTTTTTT. Translating it yields CAIQTTGDTGELFF.

This clone was seen repeatedly, ten times or more. The sample holds other DNA sequences that translate to the same CDR3. The J gene is TRBJ1-5, the V gene TRBV5-6; a possible D gene is TRBD1 (6 bases). Germline V gene lookup returns CDR1 SGHDT and CDR2 YYEEEE. CDR3 length: 17 residues. V was trimmed by 0 bases and J by 0 bases, leaving 13 bases between them. The CDR3 coding sequence is TGTGCCAGCAGCTTGGGAGGGGGGATCAATAGCAATCAGCCCCAGCATTTT. It specifies CASSLGGGINSNQPQHF.

The chain combines TRBV6-5 with TRBJ2-5, with D possibly called TRBD1 or TRBD2 (6 bases each). V lost 0 bases and J 3 bases, leaving 8 bases between the germline ends. The CDR3 spans 14 residues. Germline V lookup: CDR1 MNHEY, CDR2 SVGAGI. The CDR3 protein is CASSYSGGKETQYF. The CDR3 DNA sequence: TGTGCCAGCAGTTACTCAGGGGGGAAAGAGACCCAGTACTTC.

V usage is TRBV7-9 and J usage is TRBJ1-1; the D is unclear. This CDR3 is built from 12 residues. Trimming removed 3 bases at V and 6 bases at J, with 8 bases between. Per germline, CDR1 SEHNR and CDR2 FQNEAQ (reference sequence). Here the CDR3 reads CASSLYGSEAFF. DNA for the CDR3: TGTGCCAGCAGCTTGTATGGTTCTGAAGCTTTCTTT.

Here the CDR3 reads CASSLESNQPQHF. CDR3 coding DNA: TGTGCCAGCAGCCTCGAAAGTAATCAGCCCCAGCATTTT. V is TRBV11-1 and J is TRBJ1-5; D is undetermined. Germline V gives CDR1 SGHAT, CDR2 FQDESV (reference sequence). The CDR3 length is 13 residues. Trimming cost V 5 bases and J 4 bases, with 9 bases left between them.

This chain connects TRBV6-2 or TRBV6-3 to TRBJ1-5; 9 nucleotides align to TRBD1. The germline V gene has CDR1 MNHEY and CDR2 SVGEGT. The V gene end was trimmed by 0 bases and the J gene end by 7 bases; junction bases not matched to a gene: 7. CDR3 length: 16 residues. The CDR3 sequence is CASSYSITGGSQPQHF. The CDR3 DNA sequence: TGTGCCAGCAGTTACTCTATCACAGGGGGCTCCCAGCCCCAGCATTTT.

The chain employs TRBV7-9 and TRBJ2-3; D call uncertain. The CDR3 loop spans 16 amino acids. V lost 2 bases, J lost 2 bases, and 14 bases lay in between. Germline loops: CDR1 SEHNR, CDR2 FQNEAQ (reference sequence). CDR3 region: CASSLLVGLYTDTQYF. CDR3 coding DNA: TGTGCCAGCAGCTTACTAGTGGGATTGTACACAGATACGCAGTATTTT.

This clone was picked up one time. J is TRBJ1-5 and V is TRBV7-9; D is ambiguous. Per the germline V gene, CDR1 is SEHNR and CDR2 is FQNEAQ (reference sequence). The length of the CDR3 is 15 residues. The ends were cut back, 5 bases at V and 1 base at J, with 12 bases in the middle. CDR3 DNA: TGTGCCAGCAGCCAAGCGCCCGGGAGCAATCAGCCCCAGCATTTT. Translation: CASSQAPGSNQPQHF. Complete variable domain (other parts from reference TRBV7-9 and TRBJ1-5): DTGVSQNPRHKITKRGQNVTFRCDPISEHNRLYWYRQTLGQGPEFLTYFQNEAQLEKSRLLSDRFSAERPKGSFSTLEIQRTEQGDSAMYLCASSQAPGSNQPQHFGDGTRLSIL.

The rearrangement joins TRBV29-1 to TRBJ1-5, with D perhaps matching TRBD1 (6 bases). Trimming removed 4 bases at V and 3 bases at J, with 10 bases between. Germline CDR1 reads SQVTM; CDR2 reads ANQGSEA. The CDR3 is 13 residues long. The CDR3 DNA reads as TGCAGCGTTGTGGGGGGGCTCAATCAGCCCCAGCATTTT. Amino acids: CSVVGGLNQPQHF.

The J gene is TRBJ1-1, the V gene TRBV27, with D tentatively TRBD1 (6 bases). The CDR3 sequence is 16 residues long. Germline CDR1 MNHEY, CDR2 SMNVEV (reference sequence). The ends were cut back, 5 bases at V and 5 bases at J, with 21 bases in the middle. CDR3: CASSPWVGGGSTEAFF. The CDR3 DNA sequence: TGTGCCAGCAGTCCATGGGTCGGCGGGGGCTCTACTGAAGCTTTCTTT.

The chain is built from TRBV5-6 and TRBJ2-6; 7 bases fit TRBD1. CDR3 length: 15 residues. V was clipped by 4 bases and J by 0 bases; unmatched bases: 1. The V gene's germline CDR1 is SGHDT and CDR2 YYEEEE. The CDR3 loop reads CASSPGGSGANVLTF. CDR3 nucleotides: TGTGCCAGCAGCCCAGGGGGCTCTGGGGCCAACGTCCTGACTTTC.

The V gene is TRBV27, the J gene TRBJ2-3, with 11 bases lining up with TRBD2. V dropped 4 bases and J dropped 4; count of bases not matched to a gene: 7. In germline, CDR1 is MNHEY, CDR2 SMNVEV (reference sequence). The CDR3 contains 16 residues. The CDR3 coding sequence is TGTGCCAGCAGTTCTGGACTAGCGGGCCCGCCAGATACGCAGTATTTT. Translation gives CASSSGLAGPPDTQYF.

The V and J genes are TRBV30 and TRBJ1-3; D not certain. The CDR3 sequence is 12 residues long. Deletions cut 1 base from V and 3 bases from J, with 4 bases between. Germline V lookup: CDR1 GTSNPN, CDR2 SVGIG (reference sequence). CDR3 sequence (DNA): TGTGCCTGGAGTGGGTATGGAAACACCATATATTTT. Protein product: CAWSGYGNTIYF.

This clone was found a few times. This chain uses TRBV25-1 with TRBJ1-6; no clear D gene. Germline CDR1 MGHDK, CDR2 SYGVNS. V was trimmed by 3 bases and J by 8 bases, leaving 5 bases between them. CDR3 length: 12 residues. The CDR3: CASSEVDSPLHF. The CDR3 DNA reads as TGTGCCAGCAGTGAGGTCGATTCACCCCTCCACTTT. The full variable domain, rest sourced from reference TRBV25-1 and TRBJ1-6, is EADIYQTPRYLVIGTGKKITLECSQTMGHDKMYWYQQDPGMELHLIHYSYGVNSTEKGDLSSESTVSRIRTEHFPLTLESARPSHTSQYLCASSEVDSPLHFGNGTRLTVT.